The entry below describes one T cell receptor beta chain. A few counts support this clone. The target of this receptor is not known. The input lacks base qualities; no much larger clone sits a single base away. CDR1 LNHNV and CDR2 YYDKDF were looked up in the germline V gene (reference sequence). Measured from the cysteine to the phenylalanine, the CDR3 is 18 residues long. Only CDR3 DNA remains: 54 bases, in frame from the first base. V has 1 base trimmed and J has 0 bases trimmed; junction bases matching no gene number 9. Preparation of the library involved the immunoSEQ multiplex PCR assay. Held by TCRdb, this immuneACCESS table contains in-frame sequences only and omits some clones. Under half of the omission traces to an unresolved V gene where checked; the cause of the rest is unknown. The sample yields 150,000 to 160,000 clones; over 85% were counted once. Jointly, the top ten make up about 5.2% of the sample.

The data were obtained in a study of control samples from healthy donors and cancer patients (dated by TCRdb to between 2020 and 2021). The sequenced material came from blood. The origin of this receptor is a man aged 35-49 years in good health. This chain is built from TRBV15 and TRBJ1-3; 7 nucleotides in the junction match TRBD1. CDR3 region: CATSRAVGQGVSGNTIYF. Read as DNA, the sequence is TGTGCCACCAGCAGAGCGGTGGGGCAGGGGGTCTCTGGAAACACCATATATTTT.